Listed here are 5 T cell receptor beta chains from one sample, sequenced in a study of brain metastases from non-small cell lung cancer. Some clones are missing from TCRdb's copy, which holds only in-frame ones; the method was immunoSEQ multiplex PCR. Among 4,500 or so clones listed, around 80% were seen once. The sequenced sample was tumor-adjacent normal tissue. Receptor source: a donor aged 40 or over with non-small cell lung cancer.

The gene calls are TRBV28 and TRBJ2-7; D gene ambiguous. The germline CDR1 and CDR2 sequences are MDHEN and SYDVKM. The V end lost 4 bases, the J end lost 6 bases, and 7 bases lay between the germline ends. This CDR3 is built from 11 residues. DNA for the CDR3: TGTGCCAGCAGTTCCCCCGCCGAGCAGTACTTC. As protein: CASSSPAEQYF.

As to this clone: A junction boundary mismatches the germline segment, possibly from a read error. The rearrangement joins TRBV7-2 to TRBJ1-1; D not certain. The CDR3 is 11 residues long. Germline V gene lookup returns CDR1 SGHTA and CDR2 FQGNSA. CDR3 loop: CASSLRRELIF. As DNA, the CDR3 is TGTGCCAGCAGCCTACGACGGGAATTGATCTTT.

V and J are TRBV7-9 and TRBJ2-1; D call uncertain. The CDR3 contains 15 residues. Trimming removed 5 bases at V and 7 bases at J, with 18 bases between. Germline V lookup: CDR1 SEHNR, CDR2 FQNEAQ (reference sequence). The CDR3 spells CASSLRSPRSNEQFF. For the CDR3, the DNA is TGTGCCAGCAGCCTCCGATCCCCCCGTTCGAATGAGCAGTTCTTC. Using reference TRBV7-9 and TRBJ2-1 for the parts outside the CDR3, the full variable domain is DTGVSQNPRHKITKRGQNVTFRCDPISEHNRLYWYRQTLGQGPEFLTYFQNEAQLEKSRLLSDRFSAERPKGSFSTLEIQRTEQGDSAMYLCASSLRSPRSNEQFFGPGTRLTVL.

The gene calls are TRBV5-1 and TRBJ2-1; 9 bases align to TRBD1. The CDR3 consists of 15 residues. V lost 0 bases and J lost 6; bases outside the gene matches: 4. The V gene's germline CDR1 is SGHRS and CDR2 YFSETQ. CDR3 loop: CASSLGQGDINEQFF. DNA for the CDR3: TGCGCCAGCAGCTTGGGACAGGGGGATATCAATGAGCAGTTCTTC.

The rearrangement links TRBV3-1 (or the pseudogene TRBV3-2) to TRBJ1-5; the D is unclear. Between the trimmed V and J ends, which lost 0 bases and 3 bases, there was a span of 9 bases. The CDR3 is made up of 15 amino acids. In germline, CDR1 is LGHDT, CDR2 YNNKEL (reference sequence). The CDR3 DNA reads TGTGCCAGCAGCCAAGATCCCGGCCTCAATCAGCCCCAGCATTTT. Translation: CASSQDPGLNQPQHF.